This T cell receptor (beta chain) stems from a study of cytotoxic CD8 clonotypes in ibrutinib-treated CLL. Regarding this clone: Its antigen is currently unknown. This CDR3 is also generated by other DNA sequences in the sample.

TCRdb keeps only in-frame clones here, not all; method: immunoSEQ multiplex PCR. The top ten clones hold 6.5% to 8.5% of a sample with some 290,000 clones, about 77% of them seen once. V was pared by 2 bases and J by 3 bases, with 10 bases between. CDR1 is SGHRS, CDR2 YFSETQ, per germline. The CDR3 has 14 amino acids. Genomic DNA in a quantity of about 2.1 micrograms was derived from cryopreserved PBMCs for TCR beta libraries. Study-level results: Clonality correlated strongly with circulating CD8+ T cells and exceeded age-matched healthy donors at baseline.

Sequencing used PBMCs, obtained before ibrutinib treatment. The clonotype originates from a human donor with chronic lymphocytic leukemia. This chain joins TRBV5-1 and TRBJ2-3, with D possibly TRBD2 on 6 matching bases. In nucleotides, the CDR3 is TGCGCCAGCAGCTTTGGTAGCGGTACAGATACGCAGTATTTT. This sequence encodes CASSFGSGTDTQYF.